This T cell receptor (beta chain) was identified during a study of blood T cell repertoires in COVID-19. Study-level background: The samples span acute and convalescent COVID-19 from the United States, Italy and Spain. T cells, B-cell-depleted T cells, or PBMCs provided the cDNA or gDNA that served as material.

The CDR3 sequence is 15 residues long. Per the germline V gene, CDR1 is SGDLS and CDR2 is YYNGEE. J gave up 2 bases and V 0 bases, and 1 base lay outside the gene matches. In the original processing: Reference gene primers were amplified, and this amplification served to estimate nucleated cell counts. The table came from immunoSEQ multiplex PCR; TCRdb's copy has only in-frame clones and leaves some out. Clonal size and the V and J genes are those of that table, whereas D and trimming came from the DNA. The data contain approximately 500,000 clones, 80% to 90% of them singletons. Material for sequencing was peripheral blood. V is TRBV9 and J is TRBJ2-7; TRBD2 matches at 11 bases. This TCR came from a human donor in a cohort sampled during active COVID-19. DNA of the CDR3: TGTGCCAGCAGCGTAGGACTAGCGGGACCCTACGAGCAGTACTTC. Translating it yields CASSVGLAGPYEQYF.